This T cell receptor (beta chain) emerged from a study of cytomegalovirus exposure and HLA in healthy donors. Study findings and constraints: 164 TCR beta chains were listed as cytomegalovirus-associated. The TCR clusters that emerged in the first cohort tended, a later analysis found, to co-occur in the roughly 120 validation repertoires.

Comment on this clone: Its antigen is not identified.

Libraries were prepared by immunoSEQ multiplex PCR; TCRdb keeps only in-frame clonotypes and omits some of them. The data contain about 190,000 clones, more than 80% of them singletons. The clonotype originates from a man aged 18 to 29 in good health and CMV-seropositive. The sample taken for sequencing was PBMCs.

The CDR3 region is CASSSREGEKLFF. In DNA, the CDR3 is TGTGCCAGCAGTTCTCGGGAGGGGGAAAAACTGTTTTTT. This chain connects TRBV27 to TRBJ1-4, with D possibly TRBD1 on 5 matching bases. The CDR3 totals 13 residues. CDR1 MNHEY and CDR2 SMNVEV come from the germline V gene (reference sequence). V lost 4 bases to trimming and J lost 8 bases, with 11 bases between them.